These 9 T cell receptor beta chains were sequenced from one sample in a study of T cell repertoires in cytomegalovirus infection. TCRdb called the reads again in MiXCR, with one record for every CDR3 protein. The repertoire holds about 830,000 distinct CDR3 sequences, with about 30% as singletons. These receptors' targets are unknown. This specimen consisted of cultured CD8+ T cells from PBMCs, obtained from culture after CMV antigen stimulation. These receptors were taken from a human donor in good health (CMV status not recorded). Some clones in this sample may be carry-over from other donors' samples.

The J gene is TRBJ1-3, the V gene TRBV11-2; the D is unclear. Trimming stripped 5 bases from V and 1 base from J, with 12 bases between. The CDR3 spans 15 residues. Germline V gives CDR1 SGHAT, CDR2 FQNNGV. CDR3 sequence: CASSAQIFSGNTIYF. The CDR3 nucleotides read TGTGCCAGCAGCGCACAGATTTTTTCTGGAAACACCATATATTTT.

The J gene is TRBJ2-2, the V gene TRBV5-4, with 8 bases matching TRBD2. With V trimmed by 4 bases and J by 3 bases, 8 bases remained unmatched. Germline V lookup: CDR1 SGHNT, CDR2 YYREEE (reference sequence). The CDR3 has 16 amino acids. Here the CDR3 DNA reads TGTGCCAGCAGCCTGAAGCGGGAGACTTACACCGGGGAGCTGTTTTTT. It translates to CASSLKRETYTGELFF. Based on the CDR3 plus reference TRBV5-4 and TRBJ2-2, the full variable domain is ETGVTQSPTHLIKTRGQQVTLRCSSQSGHNTVSWYQQALGQGPQFIFQYYREEENGRGNFPPRFSGLQFPNYSSELNVNALELDDSALYLCASSLKRETYTGELFFGEGSRLTVL.

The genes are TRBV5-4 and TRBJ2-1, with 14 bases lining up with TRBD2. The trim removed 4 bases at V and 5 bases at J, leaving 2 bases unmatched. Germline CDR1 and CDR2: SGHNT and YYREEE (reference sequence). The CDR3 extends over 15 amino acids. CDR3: CASSQTSGGDNEQFF. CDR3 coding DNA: TGTGCCAGCAGCCAGACTAGCGGGGGGGACAATGAGCAGTTCTTC.

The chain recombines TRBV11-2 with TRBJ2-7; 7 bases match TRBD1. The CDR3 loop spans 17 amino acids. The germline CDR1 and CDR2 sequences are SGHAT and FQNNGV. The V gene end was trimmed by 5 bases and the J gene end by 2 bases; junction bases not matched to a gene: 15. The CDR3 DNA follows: TGTGCCAGCAGCGCAATTCCCCGGACAGGAGTCACCTACGAGCAGTACGTC. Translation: CASSAIPRTGVTYEQYV.

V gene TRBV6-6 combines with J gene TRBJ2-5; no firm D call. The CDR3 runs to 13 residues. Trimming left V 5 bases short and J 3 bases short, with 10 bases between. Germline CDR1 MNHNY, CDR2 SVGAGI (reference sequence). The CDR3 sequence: CASSPYSKETQYF. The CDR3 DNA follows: TGTGCCAGCAGTCCCTATTCAAAAGAGACCCAGTACTTC.

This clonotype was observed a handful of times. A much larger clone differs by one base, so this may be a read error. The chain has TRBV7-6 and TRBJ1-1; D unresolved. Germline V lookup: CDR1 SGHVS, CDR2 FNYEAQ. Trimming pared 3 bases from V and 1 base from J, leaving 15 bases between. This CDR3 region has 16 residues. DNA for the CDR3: TGTGCCAGCAGCTTTGTGTCGATCGTGGCGAACACTGAAGCTTTCTTT. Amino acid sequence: CASSFVSIVANTEAFF.

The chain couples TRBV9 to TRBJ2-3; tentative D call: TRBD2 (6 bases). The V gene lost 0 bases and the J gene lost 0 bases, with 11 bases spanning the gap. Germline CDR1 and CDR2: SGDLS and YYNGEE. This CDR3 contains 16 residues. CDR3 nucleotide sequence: TGTGCCAGCAGCGTAGCGGACTATCCTAGCACAGATACGCAGTATTTT. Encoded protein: CASSVADYPSTDTQYF.

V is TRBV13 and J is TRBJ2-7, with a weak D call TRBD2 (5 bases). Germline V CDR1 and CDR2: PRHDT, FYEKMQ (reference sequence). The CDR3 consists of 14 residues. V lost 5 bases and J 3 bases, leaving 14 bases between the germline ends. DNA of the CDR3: TGTGCCAGCAGCCCTGGGAAGCGGAGCTACGAGCAGTACTTC. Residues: CASSPGKRSYEQYF.

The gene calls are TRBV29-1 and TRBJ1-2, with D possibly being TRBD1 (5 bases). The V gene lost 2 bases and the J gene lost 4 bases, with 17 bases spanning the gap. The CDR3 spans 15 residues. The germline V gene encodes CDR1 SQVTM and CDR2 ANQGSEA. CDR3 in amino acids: CSVEMTEEQVYGYTF. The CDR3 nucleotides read TGCAGCGTTGAAATGACAGAAGAACAGGTCTATGGCTACACCTTC. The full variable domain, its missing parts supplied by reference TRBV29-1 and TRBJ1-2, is SAVISQKPSRDICQRGTSLTIQCQVDSQVTMMFWYRQQPGQSLTLIATANQGSEATYESGFVIDKFPISRPNLTFSTLTVSNMSPEDSSIYLCSVEMTEEQVYGYTFGSGTRLTVV.